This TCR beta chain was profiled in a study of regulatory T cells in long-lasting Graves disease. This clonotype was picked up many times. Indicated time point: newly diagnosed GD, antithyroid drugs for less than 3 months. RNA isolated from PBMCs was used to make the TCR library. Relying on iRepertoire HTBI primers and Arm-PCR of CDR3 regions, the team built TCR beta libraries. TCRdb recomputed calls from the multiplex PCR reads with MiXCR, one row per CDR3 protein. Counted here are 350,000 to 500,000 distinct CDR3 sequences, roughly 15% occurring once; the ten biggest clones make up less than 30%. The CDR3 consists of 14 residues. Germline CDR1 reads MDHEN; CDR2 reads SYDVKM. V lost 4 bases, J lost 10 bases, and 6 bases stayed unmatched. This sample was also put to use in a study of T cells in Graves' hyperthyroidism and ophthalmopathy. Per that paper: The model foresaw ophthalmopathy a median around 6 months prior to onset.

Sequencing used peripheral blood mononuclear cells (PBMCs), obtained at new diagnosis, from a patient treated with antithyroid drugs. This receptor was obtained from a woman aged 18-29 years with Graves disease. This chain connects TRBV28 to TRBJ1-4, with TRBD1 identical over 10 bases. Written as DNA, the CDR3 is TGTGCCAGCAGTTCACAGACAGGGGGCTCAAAACTGTTTTTT. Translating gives CASSSQTGGSKLFF. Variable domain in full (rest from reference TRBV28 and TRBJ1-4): DVKVTQSSRYLVKRTGEKVFLECVQDMDHENMFWYRQDPGLGLRLIYFSYDVKMKEKGDIPEGYSVSREKKERFSLILESASTNQTSMYLCASSSQTGGSKLFFGSGTQLSVL.